One and the same sample provided the 14 T cell receptor beta chains below, sequenced in a study of monozygotic twins with inflammatory bowel disease. From its re-call of the 5' RACE reads, TCRdb lists each CDR3 protein once, without DNA. Its table lists a few hundred thousand distinct CDR3 sequences. The sample consisted of blood. Receptors were obtained from a human donor with ulcerative colitis or Crohn's disease, or a healthy co-twin of an affected twin (not recorded which).

The genes are TRBV20-1 and TRBJ2-7. The CDR3 totals 13 residues. Germline V gives CDR1 DFQATT, CDR2 SNEGSKA (reference sequence). The CDR3 sequence is CSARGGGFYEQYF.

This sequence joins TRBV6-5 and TRBJ1-1. Germline V gene sequence: CDR1 MNHEY, CDR2 SVGAGI. This CDR3 region has 14 residues. This chain's CDR3 is CASSYKGFPTEAFF.

The chain has TRBV9 and TRBJ1-1. Germline values: CDR1 SGDLS, CDR2 YYNGEE. This CDR3 comprises 14 residues. Here the CDR3 reads CASSVEGLNTEAFF.

V gene TRBV7-2 combines with J gene TRBJ1-4; no DNA is available, so the TRBD1 call from TCRdb remains unchecked. The CDR3 sequence is 16 residues long. The germline gives CDR1 SGHTA, CDR2 FQGNSA. This CDR3 reads CASRPTTGAVSEKLFF.

The V gene is TRBV21-1, the J gene TRBJ2-1. TRBV21-1 represents a pseudogene. The CDR3 is 11 amino acids. CDR3 in amino acids: CATPLYNEQFF.

This sequence joins TRBV11-2 and TRBJ1-2. The CDR3 has 18 residues. The germline gives CDR1 SGHAT, CDR2 FQNNGV. The CDR3: CASSPDLGFGETNYGYTF.

The chain carries TRBV27 and TRBJ2-7; TCRdb lists TRBD1, though no DNA is available to test this call. Germline assignment: CDR1 MNHEY and CDR2 SMNVEV (reference sequence). The CDR3 covers 15 residues. CDR3 amino acids: CASSLSRGPSYEQYF.

The J gene is TRBJ2-5, the V gene TRBV9; TCRdb's assignment of TRBD2 cannot be checked, as there is no DNA. The CDR3 extends over 15 amino acids. Germline V lookup: CDR1 SGDLS, CDR2 YYNGEE. CDR3 in amino acids: CASSVGTSGGETQYF. Full variable domain (rest looked up from reference TRBV9 and TRBJ2-5): DSGVTQTPKHLITATGQRVTLRCSPRSGDLSVYWYQQSLDQGLQFLIQYYNGEERAKGNILERFSAQQFPDLHSELNLSSLELGDSALYFCASSVGTSGGETQYFGPGTRLLVL.

The chain links TRBV12-3 or TRBV12-4 to TRBJ2-5; TCRdb's D gene call, TRBD2, goes unchecked for lack of DNA. This CDR3 is built from 14 residues. The CDR3 sequence is CASSLLATQETQYF.

V and J are TRBV7-9 and TRBJ1-1. CDR1 and CDR2 (germline): SEHNR, FQNEAQ (reference sequence). The CDR3 is 12 residues long. The CDR3 reads CASSFDGPEAFF. Supplemented by reference TRBV7-9 and TRBJ1-1, the full variable domain reads DTGVSQNPRHKITKRGQNVTFRCDPISEHNRLYWYRQTLGQGPEFLTYFQNEAQLEKSRLLSDRFSAERPKGSFSTLEIQRTEQGDSAMYLCASSFDGPEAFFGQGTRLTVV.

This chain's CDR3 is CASRRFGGLNTGELFF. The chain joins TRBV7-2 to TRBJ2-2; TCRdb's D call of TRBD2 is untestable without DNA. The CDR3 sequence is 16 residues long. Germline V gives CDR1 SGHTA, CDR2 FQGNSA.

V is TRBV20-1 and J is TRBJ2-3; the TRBD1 assignment by TCRdb is unverifiable without DNA. Germline CDR1 DFQATT, CDR2 SNEGSKA (reference sequence). This CDR3 has 15 amino acids. The CDR3 region is CSARRGQGTNVEQYF.

This clonotype is medium-sized (0.01 to 0.1%) by frequency. The chain combines TRBV7-7 with TRBJ2-2; TCRdb reports TRBD2, a call that lacks DNA to check it against. The CDR3 length is 17 residues. The germline gives CDR1 SSHAT, CDR2 FNYEAQ (reference sequence). The CDR3 reads CASSSRSSGSNTGELFF.

This sequence joins TRBV27 and TRBJ2-5; no DNA is available, so the TRBD1 call from TCRdb remains unchecked. The CDR3 is made up of 13 amino acids. Germline CDR1 and CDR2: MNHEY and SMNVEV (reference sequence). CDR3 amino acids: CASSLPQGGTQYF.